These T cell receptor beta chains were read from a single sample in a study of OX40 agonist ivuxolimab in advanced cancers. TCRdb's table, derived via immunoSEQ multiplex PCR, lists solely in-frame clones and lacks some. This repertoire shows some 30,000 clones, about 73% found once; its top ten account for 9.5% to 15%. Here the sequenced sample was CD4+ or CD8+ T cells sorted from blood, taken in a trial of the OX40 agonist ivuxolimab. Receptor source: an adult with an advanced solid tumor such as melanoma, head and neck, liver or kidney cancer. CDR3s leave out the opening cysteine and the closing phenylalanine or tryptophan.

v_call	cdr3_length	j_call	cdr3_aa
TRBV5-4	13	TRBJ2-2	ASSPRDRGRKELF
TRBV19	11	TRBJ2-1	ASMVQGYNEQF
TRBV5-1	13	TRBJ1-5	ASSLEGGGNQPQH
TRBV7-2	13	TRBJ2-7	ASSIAPVGPYEQY
TRBV7-6	14	TRBJ1-2	ASSLGQGVVNYGYT
TRBV6-1	12	TRBJ1-4	AIRQLATNEKLF
TRBV18	10	TRBJ1-3	ASSPEQNTIY
TRBV28	10	TRBJ2-7	ASRATGREQY
TRBV9	11	TRBJ1-3	ASSVGRTNTIY
TRBV2	10	TRBJ1-1	ASTGQNTEAF
TRBV10-3	10	TRBJ1-1	AISKENTEAF
TRBV9	14	TRBJ2-1	ASSPYDRQNYNEQF
TRBV11-1	10	TRBJ1-2	ASSIDSYGYT
TRBV5-1	13	TRBJ1-6	ASTPGPGYNSPLH
TRBV10-3	14	TRBJ1-6	AISEPGKALNSPLH
TRBV7-9	13	TRBJ2-1	ASSPNRPFLGEQF
TRBV7-2	12	TRBJ2-7	ASSLGPVGYEQY
TRBV10-3	10	TRBJ2-5	AAGGSQETQY
TRBV5-1	12	TRBJ2-3	ASSLWSIRDTQY
TRBV7-8	12	TRBJ2-7	ASSPGTGFYEQY
TRBV10-1	10	TRBJ2-3	ASGGGPDTQY
TRBV5-6	11	TRBJ1-1	ASSLGGNTEAF
TRBV7-9	13	TRBJ1-5	ASSLAGGSNQPQH
TRBV19	11	TRBJ2-5	ASSMSLVETQY
TRBV7-2	13	TRBJ2-1	ASRNGLAGFNEQF
TRBV19	12	TRBJ1-6	ASSRASYNSPLH
TRBV5-6	11	TRBJ2-7	ASSMGGSYEQY
TRBV19	14	TRBJ1-6	ASSIGRAGIDSPLH
TRBV11-2	14	TRBJ1-5	ASSLESAGAGQPQH
TRBV5-1	13	TRBJ1-2	ASSLEGKEAGGYT
TRBV7-2	11	TRBJ1-1	ASSLRLNTEAF
TRBV27	13	TRBJ1-6	ASRSSGSFNSPLH